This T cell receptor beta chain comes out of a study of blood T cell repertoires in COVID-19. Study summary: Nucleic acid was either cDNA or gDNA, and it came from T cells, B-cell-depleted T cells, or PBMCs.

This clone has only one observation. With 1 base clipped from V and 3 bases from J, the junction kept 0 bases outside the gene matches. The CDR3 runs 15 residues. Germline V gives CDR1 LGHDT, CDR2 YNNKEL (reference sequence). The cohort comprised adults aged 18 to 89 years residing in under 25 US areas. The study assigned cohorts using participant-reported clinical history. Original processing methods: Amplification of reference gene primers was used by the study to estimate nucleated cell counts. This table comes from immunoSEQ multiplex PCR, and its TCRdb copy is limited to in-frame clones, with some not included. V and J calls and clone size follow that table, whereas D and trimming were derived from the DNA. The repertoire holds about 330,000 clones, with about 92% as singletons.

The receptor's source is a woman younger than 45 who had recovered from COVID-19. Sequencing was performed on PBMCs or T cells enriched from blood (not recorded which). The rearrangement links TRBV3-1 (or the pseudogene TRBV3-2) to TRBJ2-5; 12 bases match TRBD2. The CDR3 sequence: CASSQGTSGEETQYF. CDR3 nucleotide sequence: TGTGCCAGCAGCCAAGGGACTAGCGGGGAAGAGACCCAGTACTTC.